One and the same sample provided the 9 T cell receptor beta chains below, sequenced in a study of cytomegalovirus exposure and HLA in healthy donors (dated by TCRdb to about 2017). Library creation used the immunoSEQ multiplex PCR assay. For the multiplex PCR, a mixture combining 60 forward primers for TCR Vbeta segments and 13 reverse primers for TCR Jbeta segments was used. TCRdb carries this immuneACCESS record with in-frame sequences only. Its versions omit some clonotypes, under half of them owing to an unresolved V gene in the studies checked, with the rest unexplained. The sample table holds roughly 110,000 clones, of which over 65% were seen once. The ten largest clones take up 2% to 3% of the sample. Source material: PBMCs. The receptors derive from a woman between 18 and 29 years old in good health and CMV-seronegative.

In this sample, this clone turned up once. The CDR3 DNA follows: TGTGCCAGCAGCGGAGGCGGGACGCCAAGCACAGATACGCAGTATTTT. Its protein product is CASSGGGTPSTDTQYF. This sequence joins TRBV5-4 and TRBJ2-3, with D maybe TRBD2 (6 bases). This CDR3 region has 16 residues. Trimming removed 4 bases from V and 0 bases from J, with 15 bases in between. The germline gives CDR1 SGHNT, CDR2 YYREEE (reference sequence).

The chain couples TRBV11-3 to TRBJ2-1; the D is unclear. Germline V gene sequence: CDR1 SGHNT, CDR2 YENEEA. The CDR3 runs 13 residues. With 3 bases removed from V and 6 bases from J, the gap between germline ends came to 9 bases. The CDR3 here is CASSFSGPNEQFF. The CDR3 coding sequence is TGTGCCAGCAGCTTTTCAGGCCCCAATGAGCAGTTCTTC. The full variable domain, its missing parts supplied by reference TRBV11-3 and TRBJ2-1, is EAGVVQSPRYKIIEKKQPVAFWCNPISGHNTLYWYLQNLGQGPELLIRYENEEAVDDSQLPKDRFSAERLKGVDSTLKIQPAELGDSAVYLCASSFSGPNEQFFGPGTRLTVL.

CDR3 region: CASSWRTQNTDTQYF. The CDR3 nucleotides read TGTGCCAGCAGCTGGAGGACGCAGAACACAGATACGCAGTATTTT. The chain combines TRBV13 with TRBJ2-3, with a tentative D call TRBD2 (5 bases). The CDR3 runs 15 residues. From germline, CDR1 is PRHDT and CDR2 FYEKMQ (reference sequence). The germline V and J ends were trimmed by 4 bases and 2 bases, with 13 bases remaining between them.

This chain joins TRBV14 and TRBJ2-7; maybe TRBD2 (7 bases). V lost 3 bases and J lost 3, with 12 bases in between. The germline V gene has CDR1 SGHDN and CDR2 FVKESK. The CDR3 is made up of 14 amino acids. The DNA of the CDR3 is TGTGCCAGCAGCCAGGCGCGGGGGCTCTACGAGCAGTACTTC. It translates to CASSQARGLYEQYF. The variable domain in full, completed from reference TRBV14 and TRBJ2-7, reads EAGVTQFPSHSVIEKGQTVTLRCDPISGHDNLYWYRRVMGKEIKFLLHFVKESKQDESGMPNNRFLAERTGGTYSTLKVQPAELEDSGVYFCASSQARGLYEQYFGPGTRLTVT.

This clone was recorded once. The chain carries TRBV10-1 and TRBJ2-1; 8 bases map to TRBD1. Germline-derived CDR1 and CDR2 are WNHNN and SYGVQD (reference sequence). Trimming cost V 4 bases and J 9 bases; bases outside gene matches: 8. This CDR3 spans 14 amino acids. The CDR3: CASSGTGGWGEQFF. For the CDR3, the DNA is TGCGCCAGCAGTGGTACAGGGGGTTGGGGTGAGCAGTTCTTC.

The rearrangement joins TRBV27 to TRBJ1-1; 8 bases agree with TRBD1. With 6 bases clipped from V and 5 bases from J, the junction kept 14 bases outside the gene matches. CDR3 length equals 16 residues. Germline CDR1 MNHEY, CDR2 SMNVEV (reference sequence). The CDR3 DNA reads TGTGCCAGCAGCCTGACAGGGGTGTCTTCTTATACTGAAGCTTTCTTT. Protein: CASSLTGVSSYTEAFF.

A single count supports this clone. The rearrangement links TRBV27 to TRBJ2-7, with D unresolved. Trimming shortened V by 5 bases and J by 0 bases, and 11 bases separated the two germline ends. Germline loops: CDR1 MNHEY, CDR2 SMNVEV (reference sequence). CDR3 length: 14 residues. Here the CDR3 reads CASSTSKASYEQYF. The CDR3 nucleotides are TGTGCCAGCAGTACCTCGAAAGCCTCCTACGAGCAGTACTTC.

This clone was observed a handful of times. The genes are TRBV7-6 and TRBJ2-3, with TRBD2 matching 12 bases. This CDR3 has 16 amino acids. Germline V CDR1 and CDR2: SGHVS, FNYEAQ. With V trimmed by 2 bases and J by 5 bases, 5 bases remained unmatched. CDR3 in DNA: TGTGCCAGCAGCTTAAGCGTGGGACTAGCGGGAGATACGCAGTATTTT. It translates to CASSLSVGLAGDTQYF. Full variable domain (missing parts from reference TRBV7-6 and TRBJ2-3): GAGVSQSPRYKVTKRGQDVALRCDPISGHVSLYWYRQALGQGPEFLTYFNYEAQQDKSGLPNDRFSAERPEGSISTLTIQRTEQRDSAMYRCASSLSVGLAGDTQYFGPGTRLTVL.

The chain employs TRBV28 and TRBJ1-6; 9 bases map to TRBD1. This CDR3 region has 15 residues. V lost 2 bases to trimming and J lost 9 bases; unmatched junction nucleotides: 5. Germline V gene data show CDR1 as MDHEN and CDR2 as SYDVKM. The CDR3 spells CASSLPGTGSSPLHF. Here the CDR3 DNA reads TGTGCCAGCAGTTTACCCGGGACAGGGAGTTCACCCCTCCACTTT. The complete variable domain, with remaining parts taken from reference TRBV28 and TRBJ1-6, reads DVKVTQSSRYLVKRTGEKVFLECVQDMDHENMFWYRQDPGLGLRLIYFSYDVKMKEKGDIPEGYSVSREKKERFSLILESASTNQTSMYLCASSLPGTGSSPLHFGNGTRLTVT.